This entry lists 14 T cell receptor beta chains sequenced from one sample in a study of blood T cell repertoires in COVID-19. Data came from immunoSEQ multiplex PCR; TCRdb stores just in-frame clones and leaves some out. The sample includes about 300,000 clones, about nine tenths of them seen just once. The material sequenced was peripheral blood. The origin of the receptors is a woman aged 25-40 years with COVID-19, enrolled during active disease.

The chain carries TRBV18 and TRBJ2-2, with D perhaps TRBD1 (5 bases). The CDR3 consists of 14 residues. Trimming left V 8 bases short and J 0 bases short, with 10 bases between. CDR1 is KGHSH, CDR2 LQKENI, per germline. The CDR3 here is CASHDSTNTGELFF. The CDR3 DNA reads TGTGCCAGCCACGACAGCACGAACACCGGGGAGCTGTTTTTT.

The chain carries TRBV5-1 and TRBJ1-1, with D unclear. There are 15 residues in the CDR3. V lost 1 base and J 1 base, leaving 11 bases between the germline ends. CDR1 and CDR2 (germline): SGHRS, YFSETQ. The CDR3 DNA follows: TGCGCCAGCAGCTTGTTCGTAAGAGGGAACACTGAAGCTTTCTTT. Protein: CASSLFVRGNTEAFF.

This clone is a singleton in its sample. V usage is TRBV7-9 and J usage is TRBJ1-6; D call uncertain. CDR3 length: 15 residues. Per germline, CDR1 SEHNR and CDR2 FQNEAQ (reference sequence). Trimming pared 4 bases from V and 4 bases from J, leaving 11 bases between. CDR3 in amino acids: CASSSYAVYNSPLHF. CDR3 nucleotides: TGTGCCAGCAGCTCGTACGCGGTTTATAATTCACCCCTCCACTTT.

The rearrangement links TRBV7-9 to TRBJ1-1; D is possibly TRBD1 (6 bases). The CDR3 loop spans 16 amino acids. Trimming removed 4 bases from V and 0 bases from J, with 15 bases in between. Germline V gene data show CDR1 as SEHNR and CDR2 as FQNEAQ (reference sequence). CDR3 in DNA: TGTGCCAGCAGCTCCAGCCAGGGGTACGTGAACACTGAAGCTTTCTTT. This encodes CASSSSQGYVNTEAFF.

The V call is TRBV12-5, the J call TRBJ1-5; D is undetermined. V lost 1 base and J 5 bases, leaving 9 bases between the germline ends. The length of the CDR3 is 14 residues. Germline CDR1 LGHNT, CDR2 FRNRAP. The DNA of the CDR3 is TGTGCTAGTGGTTTGGGGGTCGGGGATCAGCCCCAGCATTTT. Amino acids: CASGLGVGDQPQHF.

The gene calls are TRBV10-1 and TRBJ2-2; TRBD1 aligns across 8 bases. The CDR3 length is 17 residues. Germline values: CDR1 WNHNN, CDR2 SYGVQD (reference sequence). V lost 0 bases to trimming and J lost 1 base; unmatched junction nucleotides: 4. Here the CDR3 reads CASSESRGTGNTGELFF. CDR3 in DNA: TGCGCCAGCAGTGAGTCTCGGGGGACAGGGAACACCGGGGAGCTGTTTTTT.

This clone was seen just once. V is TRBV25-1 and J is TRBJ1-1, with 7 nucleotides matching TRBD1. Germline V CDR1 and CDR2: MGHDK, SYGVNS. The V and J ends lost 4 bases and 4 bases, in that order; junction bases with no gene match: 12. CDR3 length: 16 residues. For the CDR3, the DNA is TGTGCCAGCAGTGGCCTAACAGGGGAAAGGGGCACTGAAGCTTTCTTT. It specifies CASSGLTGERGTEAFF.

This CDR3 is CASSPSGSPYNEQFF. CDR3 coding DNA: TGTGCCAGCAGCCCGAGCGGGAGCCCCTACAATGAGCAGTTCTTC. The chain carries TRBV7-9 and TRBJ2-1, with TRBD2 identical over 8 bases. V shed 5 bases, J shed 2 bases, and the junction held 5 bases outside the gene matches. CDR3 size: 15 residues. In germline, CDR1 is SEHNR, CDR2 FQNEAQ (reference sequence).

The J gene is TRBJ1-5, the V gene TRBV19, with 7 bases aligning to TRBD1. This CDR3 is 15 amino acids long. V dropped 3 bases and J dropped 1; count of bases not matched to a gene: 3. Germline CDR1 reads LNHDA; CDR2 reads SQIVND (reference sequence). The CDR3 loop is CASSMAGGSNQPQHF. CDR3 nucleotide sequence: TGTGCCAGTAGTATGGCAGGGGGAAGCAATCAGCCCCAGCATTTT. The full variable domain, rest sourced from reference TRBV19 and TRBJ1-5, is DGGITQSPKYLFRKEGQNVTLSCEQNLNHDAMYWYRQDPGQGLRLIYYSQIVNDFQKGDIAEGYSVSREKKESFPLTVTSAQKNPTAFYLCASSMAGGSNQPQHFGDGTRLSIL.

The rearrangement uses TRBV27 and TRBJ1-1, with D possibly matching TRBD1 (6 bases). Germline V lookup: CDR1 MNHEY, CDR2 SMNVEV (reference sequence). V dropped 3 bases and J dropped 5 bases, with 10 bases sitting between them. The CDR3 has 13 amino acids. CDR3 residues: CASSFGGQTEAFF. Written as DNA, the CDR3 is TGTGCCAGCAGTTTCGGCGGACAGACTGAAGCTTTCTTT.

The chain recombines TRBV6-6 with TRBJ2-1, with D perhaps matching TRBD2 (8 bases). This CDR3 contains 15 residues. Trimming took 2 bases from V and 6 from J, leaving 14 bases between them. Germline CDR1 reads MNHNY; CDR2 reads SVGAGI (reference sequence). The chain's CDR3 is CASSYGTAGANEQFF. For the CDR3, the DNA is TGTGCCAGCAGTTACGGGACAGCGGGGGCCAATGAGCAGTTCTTC.

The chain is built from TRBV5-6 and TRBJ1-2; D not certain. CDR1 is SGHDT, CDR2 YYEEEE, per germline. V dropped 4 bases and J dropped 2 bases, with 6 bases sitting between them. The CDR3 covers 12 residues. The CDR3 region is CASSLENYGYTF. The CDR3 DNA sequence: TGTGCCAGCAGCCTTGAGAACTATGGCTACACCTTC.

CDR3 sequence: CASSWGYRRGLQETQYF. The CDR3 DNA reads as TGTGCCAGCAGTTGGGGTTATCGGCGGGGGTTACAAGAGACCCAGTACTTC. The chain is built from TRBV27 and TRBJ2-5; 7 positions match TRBD2. Germline V gives CDR1 MNHEY, CDR2 SMNVEV (reference sequence). The CDR3 is 17 residues long. The V gene end was trimmed by 4 bases and the J gene end by 2 bases; junction bases not matched to a gene: 13.

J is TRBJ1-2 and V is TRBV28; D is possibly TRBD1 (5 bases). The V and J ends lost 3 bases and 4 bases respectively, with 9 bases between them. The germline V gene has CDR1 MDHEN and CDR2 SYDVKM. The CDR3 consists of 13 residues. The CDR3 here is CASSLPDSYGYTF. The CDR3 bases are TGTGCCAGCAGTTTGCCCGACAGCTATGGCTACACCTTC.